These 12 T cell receptor beta chains were all obtained from the same sample, sequenced in a study of T cell responses to AZD1222 COVID-19 vaccine. Sequenced by immunoSEQ multiplex PCR; TCRdb stores in-frame clones only, minus some. The sample lists around 140,000 clones, about 93% occurring once. Material: peripheral blood, obtained on day 0 of AZD1222 vaccination. The receptors originated from an adult in good health.

V and J are TRBV6-1 and TRBJ1-5; 8 bases fit TRBD1. This CDR3 is 14 amino acids long. The V and J ends lost 2 bases and 9 bases, in that order; junction bases with no gene match: 6. From germline, CDR1 is MNHNS and CDR2 SASEGT. This chain's CDR3 is CASSEIQGVTPQHF. In DNA form, the CDR3 reads TGTGCCAGCAGTGAAATACAGGGGGTAACGCCCCAGCATTTT.

The chain couples TRBV19 to TRBJ2-2, with 7 positions matching TRBD1. The trim removed 7 bases at V and 3 bases at J, leaving 8 bases unmatched. Germline V gene lookup returns CDR1 LNHDA and CDR2 SQIVND (reference sequence). The CDR3 length is 15 residues. CDR3 DNA sequence: TGTGCCAGTATCCCACAGGGGTCCCACACCGGGGAGCTGTTTTTT. Amino acids: CASIPQGSHTGELFF.

The V and J genes are TRBV29-1 and TRBJ2-1, with a tentative D call TRBD1 (5 bases). The germline gives CDR1 SQVTM, CDR2 ANQGSEA. Trimming took off 7 bases at V and 3 bases at J, with 16 bases between the two ends. The CDR3 consists of 14 residues. The CDR3 loop reads CSAPGRVLYNEQFF. In DNA form, the CDR3 reads TGCAGCGCCCCAGGCAGGGTCCTCTACAATGAGCAGTTCTTC.

The chain couples TRBV5-1 to TRBJ2-3; TRBD2 aligns across 10 bases. Germline V gives CDR1 SGHRS, CDR2 YFSETQ. The V and J ends lost 0 bases and 6 bases, in that order; junction bases with no gene match: 4. CDR3 length: 15 residues. The chain's CDR3 is CASSLAVTSGDTQYF. The CDR3 nucleotides read TGCGCCAGCAGCTTGGCCGTGACTAGCGGGGATACGCAGTATTTT. Using reference TRBV5-1 and TRBJ2-3 for the parts outside the CDR3, the full variable domain is KAGVTQTPRYLIKTRGQQVTLSCSPISGHRSVSWYQQTPGQGLQFLFEYFSETQRNKGNFPGRFSGRQFSNSRSEMNVSTLELGDSALYLCASSLAVTSGDTQYFGPGTRLTVL.

J is TRBJ2-1 and V is TRBV6-2 or TRBV6-3; TRBD2 might be the D (6 bases). The germline V gene encodes CDR1 MNHEY and CDR2 SVGEGT. The V end was cut by 2 bases, the J end by 5 bases, with 16 bases between. The CDR3 spans 16 residues. The CDR3 region is CASSYGEGLVNNEQFF. CDR3 coding DNA: TGTGCCAGCAGTTACGGTGAGGGACTGGTAAACAATGAGCAGTTCTTC.

This chain joins TRBV7-2 and TRBJ1-5; D call uncertain. Germline V gene lookup returns CDR1 SGHTA and CDR2 FQGNSA. The ends were cut back, 6 bases at V and 4 bases at J, with 13 bases in the middle. The CDR3 consists of 14 residues. CDR3 coding DNA: TGTGCCAGCAGTGCAGAGGGCTTTAATCAGCCCCAGCATTTT. Translating gives CASSAEGFNQPQHF.

This chain links TRBV12-3 or TRBV12-4 with TRBJ2-1; TRBD1 matches at 7 bases. This CDR3 comprises 13 residues. Trimming at V came to 1 base and at J to 6 bases, leaving 0 bases not matched to a gene. CDR3 residues: CASSLDRGNEQFF. The CDR3 nucleotides read TGTGCCAGCAGTTTAGACAGGGGCAATGAGCAGTTCTTC.

The rearrangement links TRBV11-3 to TRBJ1-1, with 7 positions matching TRBD1. This CDR3 region has 15 residues. V lost 5 bases and J lost 1; bases outside the gene matches: 7. Germline CDR1 reads SGHNT; CDR2 reads YENEEA. In nucleotides, the CDR3 is TGTGCCAGCAGCACCCGACAGGGTTCGAACACTGAAGCTTTCTTT. This codes for CASSTRQGSNTEAFF. The full variable domain, in which reference TRBV11-3 and TRBJ1-1 provide the parts outside the CDR3, is EAGVVQSPRYKIIEKKQPVAFWCNPISGHNTLYWYLQNLGQGPELLIRYENEEAVDDSQLPKDRFSAERLKGVDSTLKIQPAELGDSAVYLCASSTRQGSNTEAFFGQGTRLTVV.

The chain has TRBV11-2 and TRBJ2-1; 9 nucleotides line up with TRBD2. Trimming removed 6 bases from V and 3 bases from J; junction bases left unmatched: 6. CDR1 is SGHAT, CDR2 FQNNGV, per germline. The CDR3 spans 15 residues. CDR3 sequence: CASRTTTSGYNEQFF. CDR3 DNA sequence: TGTGCCAGCAGGACCACGACTAGCGGCTACAATGAGCAGTTCTTC.

The chain uses TRBV4-3 and TRBJ1-2, with a weak D call TRBD1 (5 bases). Germline V gene data show CDR1 as LGHNA and CDR2 as YSLEER. The CDR3 is 16 amino acids. The V and J ends lost 0 bases and 6 bases respectively, with 17 bases between them. CDR3 nucleotides: TGCGCCAGCAGCCAAGATCAGCCAGGGAGCCCAGATGGCTACACCTTC. It codes for CASSQDQPGSPDGYTF.

This clone was counted once. This sequence joins TRBV2 and TRBJ1-2; 8 bases match TRBD1. With 3 bases clipped from V and 2 bases from J, the junction kept 8 bases outside the gene matches. The CDR3 consists of 16 residues. Germline-derived CDR1 and CDR2 are SNHLY and FYNNEI. The CDR3 DNA reads as TGTGCCAGCAGTGACCTCTCAGGGGGCAAGAACTATGGCTACACCTTC. It yields the protein CASSDLSGGKNYGYTF.

The CDR3 nucleotides read TGTGCCAGCAGCCAGGAAACGTCGGCCTCTGGGGCCAACGTCCTGACTTTC. It is translated as CASSQETSASGANVLTF. The gene calls are TRBV4-2 and TRBJ2-6; no firm D call. Trimming removed 3 bases at V and 0 bases at J, with 12 bases between. From germline, CDR1 is LGHNA and CDR2 YNFKEQ. The CDR3 runs to 17 residues.